The clone carrying this TCR beta chain appeared a single time. What it binds is unknown. In the PCR, 60 Vbeta and 13 Jbeta primers were used. Assay used: immunoSEQ multiplex PCR; TCRdb lists only in-frame clones, some missing. Here the sample spans over 150,000 clones, around 80% being singletons. This sample was taken from a study of cytomegalovirus exposure and HLA in healthy donors. About the study: The Caucasian-associated ancestry cluster contained about four fifths of the approximately 430 genotyped donors. Overall study results and limits: It was shown in a later analysis that HLA-associated TCR beta chains were more clonally expanded than other, equally common chains. Analysis was carried out at a later point, and it linked a missense DCLRE1C variant to TCR beta V- and J-gene trimming. There were a few CMV-associated chains whose specificity for CMV antigens was confirmed in vitro.

The CDR3 has 15 amino acids. The V and J ends lost 4 bases and 3 bases respectively, with 17 bases between them. Germline V gene data show CDR1 as SGDLS and CDR2 as YYNGEE. The receptor was derived from a woman under 40 in good health and CMV-seropositive. The sequencing sample was made of PBMCs. V gene TRBV9 combines with J gene TRBJ2-7; possibly TRBD2 for D (5 bases). The CDR3 sequence is CASSPEGRGIYEQYF. In DNA, the CDR3 is TGTGCCAGCAGCCCCGAAGGTCGGGGAATCTACGAGCAGTACTTC.